This is a list of T cell receptor beta chains from one sample in a study of cytomegalovirus exposure and HLA in healthy donors. TCRdb's copy holds only in-frame clones and misses some; the assay was immunoSEQ multiplex PCR. The data show over 150,000 clones, 86% seen once. The sequenced material came from PBMCs. These receptors were collected from a man aged 18-30 years in good health and CMV-seropositive. Each CDR3 is given with its conserved first and last residue. D genes are given only for firm matches.

-	TRBV6-6	CASSYAGEGGYTF
TRBD2	TRBV19	CASSIAGLAGYEQYF
-	TRBV9	CASSVMAGVNNEQFF
TRBD1	TRBV7-9	CASSQDRVGREQYF
-	TRBV6-1	CASTEVGGAKETQYF
TRBD1	TRBV30	CAWSRGSRFEAFF
-	TRBV30	CAWSVLGEQYF
TRBD1	TRBV7-6	CASSPATGGTGANVLTF
-	TRBV18	CASRGYYEQYF
-	TRBV19	CASSPPYGQNYGYTF
-	TRBV11-2	CASSSRMGTTSSYNEQFF
-	TRBV13	CASSQYRAETQYF
TRBD1	TRBV25-1	CASSESDRGDTEAFF
TRBD1	TRBV4-3	CASSPDRGGQPQHF
TRBD2	TRBV7-2	CASSLAMTSANTDTQYF
-	TRBV7-2	CASSLLQGRGNQPQHF
-	TRBV27	CASSSAGANVLTF
-	TRBV2	CASIEGFPGNTIYF
-	TRBV30	CAPGVSNANEKLFF
TRBD1	TRBV7-9	CASSSGTGVYGYTF